This passage covers 23 T cell receptor beta chains from one sample sequenced in a study of neurological immune-mediated disorders. TCRdb called the 5' RACE reads again in MiXCR, with one record for every CDR3 protein. The table includes tens of thousands of distinct CDR3 sequences, 3.5% to 4% detected once. The sequencing sample was made of CD4+ T cells from blood. The receptors stem from a woman in her thirties or forties with multiple sclerosis.

This clonotype was detected many times. The chain has TRBV3-1 and TRBJ2-7; 8 bases agree with TRBD2. The V gene's germline CDR1 is LGHDT and CDR2 YNNKEL (reference sequence). The CDR3 runs to 14 residues. V was clipped by 4 bases and J by 6 bases; unmatched bases: 8. The CDR3 sequence: CASSPRGGGPEQYF. In DNA, the CDR3 is TGTGCCAGCAGCCCCCGGGGGGGAGGGCCCGAGCAGTACTTC.

This clonotype has at least ten counts. The chain links TRBV20-1 to TRBJ2-5, with a weak D call TRBD2 (5 bases). V was clipped by 8 bases and J by 4 bases, with 14 bases between them. Germline V gene data show CDR1 as DFQATT and CDR2 as SNEGSKA (reference sequence). The CDR3 runs 12 residues. CDR3 protein: CSPATLGETQYF. The CDR3, as DNA: TGCAGTCCAGCTACACTAGGAGAGACCCAGTACTTC.

This clonotype occurred many times. The gene calls are TRBV5-1 and TRBJ2-3, with 7 nucleotides matching TRBD1. The CDR3 sequence is 16 residues long. V shed 0 bases, J shed 3 bases, and the junction held 7 bases outside the gene matches. Germline CDR1 and CDR2: SGHRS and YFSETQ. The CDR3 DNA sequence: TGCGCCAGCAGCTTGGTCCCGGGACAGATTACAGATACGCAGTATTTT. Its protein is CASSLVPGQITDTQYF.

This clonotype came up many times. The V and J genes are TRBV5-1 and TRBJ2-3, with 13 bases that match TRBD2. The CDR3 consists of 16 residues. CDR1 and CDR2 (germline): SGHRS, YFSETQ. V gave up 6 bases and J gave up 2 bases; unmatched junction bases: 6. CDR3 nucleotide sequence: TGCGCCAGCACCCCGGGACTAGCGGGACACACAGATACGCAGTATTTT. Its translation: CASTPGLAGHTDTQYF.

This clonotype has a count of ten or more. V usage is TRBV20-1 and J usage is TRBJ2-3; D is undetermined. V dropped 5 bases and J dropped 4 bases, with 7 bases sitting between them. The length of the CDR3 is 11 residues. Germline V lookup: CDR1 DFQATT, CDR2 SNEGSKA (reference sequence). The CDR3 loop reads CSASQPDTQYF. CDR3 sequence (DNA): TGCAGTGCTTCCCAGCCAGATACGCAGTATTTT.

This clonotype appeared many times. The V call is TRBV5-6, the J call TRBJ2-2; no reliable D call. Germline CDR1 is SGHDT and CDR2 is YYEEEE. The germline V and J ends were trimmed by 4 bases and 3 bases, with 13 bases remaining between them. CDR3 size: 15 residues. Here the CDR3 reads CASSLDGGYTGELFF. In nucleotides, the CDR3 is TGTGCCAGCAGCCTGGACGGTGGATACACCGGGGAGCTGTTTTTT.

This clonotype was seen repeatedly, ten times or more. The V gene is TRBV20-1, the J gene TRBJ2-1; D assignment may be TRBD1 or TRBD2 (5 bases each). Trimming cost V 5 bases and J 3 bases, with 17 bases left between them. Germline V lookup: CDR1 DFQATT, CDR2 SNEGSKA (reference sequence). The CDR3 contains 15 residues. CDR3 sequence (DNA): TGCAGTGCTCCCGGAATGGGGGTGGGCTACAATGAGCAGTTCTTC. Its translation is CSAPGMGVGYNEQFF.

This clonotype was found many times. One end of the junction does not line up with germline, which may come from a read error. The chain recombines TRBV7-7 with TRBJ2-5; 7 nucleotides match TRBD1. In germline, CDR1 is SSHAT, CDR2 FNYEAQ (reference sequence). The CDR3 contains 13 residues. CDR3 amino acids: CASSLGQQETQYF. CDR3 nucleotide sequence: TGCGCCAGCAGCTTGGGACAGCAAGAGACCCAGTACTTC.

This clonotype is medium-sized. This chain links TRBV5-1 with TRBJ1-1; D remains unclear. The CDR3 runs 12 residues. Germline-derived CDR1 and CDR2 are SGHRS and YFSETQ. V lost 3 bases to trimming and J lost 5 bases, with 8 bases between them. The CDR3 here is CASSSLGTEAFF. The CDR3 region has the DNA TGCGCCAGCAGCTCGTTGGGAACTGAAGCTTTCTTT.

This clonotype has a count of ten or more. The chain is built from TRBV6-1 and TRBJ2-3; D not resolved. The length of the CDR3 is 16 residues. V lost 5 bases and J lost 0, with 15 bases in between. Looked up from germline, CDR1 is MNHNS and CDR2 is SASEGT. The CDR3 loop is CASSWRMGYSTDTQYF. The CDR3 DNA sequence: TGTGCCAGCAGTTGGAGAATGGGATATAGCACAGATACGCAGTATTTT.

The table lists this clonotype with many counts. The V and J genes are TRBV18 and TRBJ2-7, with D possibly TRBD2 on 5 matching bases. The germline CDR1 and CDR2 sequences are KGHSH and LQKENI. The CDR3 runs to 14 residues. The germline V and J ends were trimmed by 0 bases and 6 bases, with 12 bases remaining between them. This chain's CDR3 is CASSPPMGESEQYF. The CDR3 DNA reads TGTGCCAGCTCACCACCAATGGGAGAAAGCGAGCAGTACTTC.

This clonotype was seen repeatedly, ten times or more. The gene calls are TRBV25-1 and TRBJ2-2; TRBD2 is a possible D gene (5 bases). Trimming shortened V by 4 bases and J by 8 bases, and 14 bases separated the two germline ends. There are 14 residues in the CDR3. Germline-derived CDR1 and CDR2 are MGHDK and SYGVNS. Written as DNA, the CDR3 is TGTGCCAGCAGTGGGGAGACTCAAAGGGGGGAGCTGTTTTTT. It encodes CASSGETQRGELFF.

This clonotype was found many times. J is TRBJ2-3 and V is TRBV2; 12 bases fit TRBD2. V dropped 5 bases and J dropped 2; count of bases not matched to a gene: 2. Germline CDR1 reads SNHLY; CDR2 reads FYNNEI. The CDR3 totals 15 residues. The CDR3 loop is CASSWTSGTTDTQYF. Written as DNA, the CDR3 is TGTGCCAGCAGTTGGACTAGCGGGACCACAGATACGCAGTATTTT.

The chain uses TRBV29-1 and TRBJ2-1, with D perhaps matching TRBD2 (6 bases). CDR3 size: 12 residues. Trimming stripped 6 bases from V and 3 bases from J, with 9 bases between. Germline V gene data show CDR1 as SQVTM and CDR2 as ANQGSEA. In DNA, the CDR3 is TGCAGCGTGGGGGGTGGCTACAATGAGCAGTTCTTC. It yields the protein CSVGGGYNEQFF.

This clonotype was observed at least ten times. The CDR3 DNA is TGTGCCAGCAGCATAAGCGGTGGGGGAAACACCATATATTTT. Protein: CASSISGGGNTIYF. The rearrangement joins TRBV7-9 to TRBJ1-3; D call uncertain. CDR3 length equals 14 residues. CDR1 is SEHNR and CDR2 is FQNEAQ in the germline V gene (reference sequence). The ends were cut back, 5 bases at V and 4 bases at J, with 12 bases in the middle.

This clonotype occurred many times. CDR3 nucleotides: TGTGCCAGCAGCTCGTCACGGAACACTGAAGCTTTCTTT. The encoded protein is CASSSSRNTEAFF. The chain recombines TRBV11-3 with TRBJ1-1, with D hard to call. The CDR3 contains 13 residues. Germline V gene sequence: CDR1 SGHNT, CDR2 YENEEA. Trimming removed 4 bases from V and 1 base from J, with 7 bases in between.

This clonotype was seen repeatedly, ten times or more. V usage is TRBV6-1 and J usage is TRBJ2-1; 7 bases map to TRBD1. This CDR3 is built from 17 residues. In germline, CDR1 is MNHNS, CDR2 SASEGT. V lost 2 bases and J lost 9; bases outside the gene matches: 16. CDR3 residues: CASSEPGYGRGKGEQFF. DNA of the CDR3: TGTGCCAGCAGTGAACCCGGGTACGGCAGGGGGAAAGGTGAGCAGTTCTTC.

The table lists this clonotype with many counts. The rearrangement joins TRBV11-2 to TRBJ2-5; possibly TRBD1 for D (5 bases). The CDR3 is 16 amino acids. The V gene's germline CDR1 is SGHAT and CDR2 FQNNGV. V was pared by 4 bases and J by 3 bases, with 18 bases between. The CDR3, as DNA: TGTGCCAGCAGCTCGCTTAAGACAGAAAAGAAAGAGACCCAGTACTTC. Translating it yields CASSSLKTEKKETQYF.

This clonotype was detected many times. V gene TRBV10-2 combines with J gene TRBJ2-1; D may be TRBD2 (7 bases). V lost 6 bases and J 0 bases, leaving 12 bases between the germline ends. Germline lookup yields CDR1 WSHSY and CDR2 SAAADI. The CDR3 loop spans 15 amino acids. The CDR3 sequence is CASRLGGGSYNEQFF. CDR3 nucleotide sequence: TGCGCCAGCAGATTAGGGGGGGGCTCCTACAATGAGCAGTTCTTC.

This clonotype was seen many times. This CDR3 reads CASSLRDRYEQYF. For the CDR3, the DNA is TGCGCCAGCAGCTTGAGGGACAGATACGAGCAGTACTTC. The chain has TRBV5-1 and TRBJ2-7; 7 bases agree with TRBD1. Germline V gene data show CDR1 as SGHRS and CDR2 as YFSETQ. Trimming took 1 base from V and 4 from J; bases not matched to a gene: 2. The CDR3 has 13 amino acids.

This clonotype has at least ten counts. This chain connects TRBV19 to TRBJ1-2; a weak D match, TRBD1 (5 bases). V dropped 3 bases and J dropped 7 bases, with 15 bases sitting between them. CDR3 size: 14 residues. Per the germline V gene, CDR1 is LNHDA and CDR2 is SQIVND (reference sequence). The CDR3 region is CASSIQLGPSGYTF. The CDR3 DNA follows: TGTGCCAGTAGTATTCAGCTGGGGCCAAGTGGCTACACCTTC.

The sample holds many counts of this clonotype. V and J are TRBV15 and TRBJ2-7; tentatively, D is TRBD1 (6 bases). CDR3 length: 14 residues. Germline assignment: CDR1 LNHNV and CDR2 YYDKDF (reference sequence). Trimming took 3 bases from V and 3 from J, leaving 12 bases between them. The CDR3 loop reads CATSRLGDNYEQYF. The CDR3, as DNA: TGTGCCACCAGCAGGCTCGGGGACAACTACGAGCAGTACTTC. The full variable domain, its missing parts supplied by reference TRBV15 and TRBJ2-7, is DAMVIQNPRYQVTQFGKPVTLSCSQTLNHNVMYWYQQKSSQAPKLLFHYYDKDFNNEADTPDNFQSRRPNTSFCFLDIRSPGLGDTAMYLCATSRLGDNYEQYFGPGTRLTVT.

The table lists this clonotype with many counts. V usage is TRBV7-9 and J usage is TRBJ1-1; D is unclear. The V gene's germline CDR1 is SEHNR and CDR2 FQNEAQ (reference sequence). V lost 1 base, J lost 3 bases, and 12 bases lay in between. This CDR3 is 15 amino acids long. The CDR3, as DNA: TGTGCCAGCAGCTTAGGATCCGGGCTCGACACTGAAGCTTTCTTT. This encodes CASSLGSGLDTEAFF.